This section outlines one TCR beta chain sequence together with its context. Its antigen is not yet known. No much larger clone is present one base from it, and per-base qualities are unavailable. The data were obtained in a study of OX40 agonist ivuxolimab in advanced cancers. Looking at the study overall: Ivuxolimab was a fully human IgG2 agonistic monoclonal antibody targeting the costimulatory receptor OX40 (CD134). Three dose-escalation patients achieved partial responses, one with hepatocellular carcinoma and two with cutaneous melanoma. In the dose-escalation cohort, over 65% of patients were male, and the mean age was around 60 years, with a range of about 23 to 80. The paper covers the monotherapy dose-escalation part of the phase I ivuxolimab trial, which included N = 52 patients. Peripheral TCRbeta sequencing was intended to test whether TCR sequence diversity was altered and clonal T-cell expansion was caused by ivuxolimab. Intravenous ivuxolimab was administered to patients every 2 weeks at six dose levels: 0.01, 0.1, 0.3, 1.5, 3 and 10 mg/kg. Of the roughly 50 dose-escalation patients, hepatocellular carcinoma was present in about 20, melanoma in around 15, renal cell carcinoma in 9 and head and neck cancer in 9. Prior anti-PD-1, anti-PD-L1 or anti-CTLA-4 therapy was permitted, and checkpoint inhibitors had been received by 40% to 50% of dose-escalation patients. On the study overall, not on this receptor specifically: Antigen specificity was not determined for the clonally expanded peripheral T cells. At doses of 0.1 to 3.0 mg/kg, clonal expansion of both CD4+ and CD8+ T cells in blood was seen between baseline and week 6. Low levels of normalized T-cell clonal expansion were also shown by some nonresponding patients. In the 0.1-3.0 mg/kg groups, partial responders were among the patients with the lowest normalized peripheral clonal expansion, particularly in CD8+ T cells. After ivuxolimab, more expanded clones were found on average in CD8+ T cells than in CD4+ T cells.

V is cut by 0 bases and J by 4 bases, and the space between the germline ends is 9 bases. From cysteine to phenylalanine, the CDR3 is 15 amino acids long. The only DNA kept is the CDR3, 45 bases in frame from the first base. From a lookup of the germline V gene, CDR1 and CDR2 are KGHSH and LQKENI. To sequence the TCRbeta CDR3 region, genomic DNA was isolated from the sorted cells. The immunoSEQ Assay was used to sequence the TCRbeta CDR3 regions. The table comes from immuneACCESS by way of TCRdb, which keeps in-frame sequences with V and J called. Part of the clones is missing from these tables; in studies checked, under half for an unresolved V gene and the rest for unknown reasons. The sample contains more than 85,000 clones, roughly 85% of them found a single time. The ten largest clones add up to under 0.55% of the sample. Patients with autoimmune disease history or receiving systemic immunosuppression were excluded from the trial. Peripheral blood for TCR sequencing was collected from all dose cohorts at baseline, on cycle 4 day 1, and on cycle 7 day 1. Samples were obtained from an open-label, multicenter, first-in-human phase I dose-escalation trial of ivuxolimab. Adults with locally advanced or metastatic head and neck squamous cell, hepatocellular, melanoma or renal cell carcinoma were enrolled in the trial. Before TCR sequencing, CD4+ T cells and CD8+ T cells from peripheral blood were sorted into separate populations.

The source of this sequence is an adult with an advanced solid tumor such as melanoma, head and neck, liver or kidney cancer. The specimen was CD4+ or CD8+ T cells sorted from blood, collected in a trial of the OX40 agonist ivuxolimab. The rearranged chain carries TRBV18 and TRBJ1-4, with TRBD1 as a weak D call on 6 bases. The DNA sequence is given as TGTGCCAGCTCACCACCGTCACAGGGTAATGAAAAACTGTTTTTT. Its product reads: CASSPPSQGNEKLFF.